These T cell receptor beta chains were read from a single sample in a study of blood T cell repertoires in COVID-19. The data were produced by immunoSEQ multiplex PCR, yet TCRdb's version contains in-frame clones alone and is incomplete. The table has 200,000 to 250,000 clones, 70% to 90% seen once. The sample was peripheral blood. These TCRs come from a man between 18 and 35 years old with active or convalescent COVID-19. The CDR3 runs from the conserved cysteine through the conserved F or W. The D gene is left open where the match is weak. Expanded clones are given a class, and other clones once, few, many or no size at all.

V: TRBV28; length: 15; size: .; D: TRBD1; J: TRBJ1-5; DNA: TGTGCCAGCAGTCCAGAGACAGGGGTGGGTCAGCCCCAGCATTTT; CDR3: CASSPETGVGQPQHF
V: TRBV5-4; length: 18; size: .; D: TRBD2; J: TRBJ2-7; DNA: TGTGCCAGCAGCTTACGGCCAGCGGGGTTATCGAGCTCCTACGAGCAGTACTTC; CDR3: CASSLRPAGLSSSYEQYF
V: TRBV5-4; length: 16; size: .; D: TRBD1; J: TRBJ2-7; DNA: TGTGCCAGCAGCTTATCCTTGGGACAGGGTAACCACGAGCAGTACTTC; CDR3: CASSLSLGQGNHEQYF
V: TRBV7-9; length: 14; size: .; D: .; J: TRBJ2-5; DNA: TGTGCCAGCAGCCGGGGGTTGGCAGAAGAGACCCAGTACTTC; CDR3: CASSRGLAEETQYF
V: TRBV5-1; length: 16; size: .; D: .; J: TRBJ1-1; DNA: TGCGCCAGCAGCTCTGGGCTTCGACCCCTGAACACTGAAGCTTTCTTT; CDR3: CASSSGLRPLNTEAFF
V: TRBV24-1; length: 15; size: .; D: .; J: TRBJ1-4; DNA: TGTGCCACCAGTGACCCAAAATCAACTAATGAAAAACTGTTTTTT; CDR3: CATSDPKSTNEKLFF
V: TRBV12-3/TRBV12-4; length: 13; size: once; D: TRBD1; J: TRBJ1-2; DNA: TGTGCCAGCAGTTTAAGACAGGGAAGTGGCTACACCTTC; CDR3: CASSLRQGSGYTF
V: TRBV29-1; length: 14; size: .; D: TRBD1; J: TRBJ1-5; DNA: TGCAGCGTTGGAGGACAGGCAAGGGGTCAGCCCCAGCATTTT; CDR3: CSVGGQARGQPQHF
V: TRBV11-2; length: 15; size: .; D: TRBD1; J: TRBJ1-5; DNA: TGTGCCAGCAGCTCTACGACAGGGAAGGGTCAGCCCCAGCATTTT; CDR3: CASSSTTGKGQPQHF
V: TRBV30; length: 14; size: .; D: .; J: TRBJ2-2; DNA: TGTGCCTTCCGGTGGGGGGCGAACACCGGGGAGCTGTTTTTT; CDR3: CAFRWGANTGELFF
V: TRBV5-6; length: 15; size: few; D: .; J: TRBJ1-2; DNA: TGTGCCAGCACCTTGGACCCAGACAGCTATAATGGCTACACCTTC; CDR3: CASTLDPDSYNGYTF
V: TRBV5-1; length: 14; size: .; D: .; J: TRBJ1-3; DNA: TGCGCCAGCAGCTTAACAGAATCTGGAAACACCATATATTTT; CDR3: CASSLTESGNTIYF
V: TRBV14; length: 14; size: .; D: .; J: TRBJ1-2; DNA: TGTGCCAGCAGCCAAGACACCGGAGCTTGGGGCTACACCTTC; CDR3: CASSQDTGAWGYTF
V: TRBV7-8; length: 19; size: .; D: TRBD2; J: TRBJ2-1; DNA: TGTGCCAGCAGCTTATGGGGATTGCGACTAGCGGGAGCTGGCAATGAGCAGTTCTTC; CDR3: CASSLWGLRLAGAGNEQFF
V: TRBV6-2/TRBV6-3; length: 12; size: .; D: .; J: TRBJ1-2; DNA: TGTGCCAGCAGTAACACCAACTATGGCTACACCTTC; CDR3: CASSNTNYGYTF
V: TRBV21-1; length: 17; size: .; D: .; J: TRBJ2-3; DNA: TGTGCCAGCGCCAACCGATTCGAGCGGGAGGCCACAGATACGCAGTATTTT; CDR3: CASANRFEREATDTQYF
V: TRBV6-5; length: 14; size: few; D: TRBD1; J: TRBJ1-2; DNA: TGTGCCAGCAGTTCGGACAGGGGGGGGTATGGCTACACCTTC; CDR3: CASSSDRGGYGYTF
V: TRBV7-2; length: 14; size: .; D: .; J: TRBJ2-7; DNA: TGTGCCAGCAGCGAACAGAGCTTCAACTACGAGCAGTACTTC; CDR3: CASSEQSFNYEQYF
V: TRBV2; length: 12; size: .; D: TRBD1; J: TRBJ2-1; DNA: TGTGCCACAAAGGGGACAGTGAATGAGCAGTTCTTC; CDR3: CATKGTVNEQFF
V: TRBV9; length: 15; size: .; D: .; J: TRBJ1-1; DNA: TGTGCCAGCAGCGTAGGCGGAGGGGATGCCACTGAAGCTTTCTTT; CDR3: CASSVGGGDATEAFF
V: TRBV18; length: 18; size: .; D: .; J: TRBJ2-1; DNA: TGTGCCAGCTCACCACTGAATTCCGCAGGGGTTGCCTACAATGAGCAGTTCTTC; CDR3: CASSPLNSAGVAYNEQFF
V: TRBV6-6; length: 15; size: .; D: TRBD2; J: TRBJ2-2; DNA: TGTGCCAGCAGTAAACTAGCGGCCGGAGGCGGGGAGCTGTTTTTT; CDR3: CASSKLAAGGGELFF
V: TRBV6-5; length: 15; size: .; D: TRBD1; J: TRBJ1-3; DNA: TGTGCCAGCAGTTACGACAGGGCGTCTGGAAACACCATATATTTT; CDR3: CASSYDRASGNTIYF
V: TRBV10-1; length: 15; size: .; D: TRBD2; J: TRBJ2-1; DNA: TGCGCCAGCAGTGACGGGACTAGCGGGGGGCTTGAGCAGTTCTTC; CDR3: CASSDGTSGGLEQFF
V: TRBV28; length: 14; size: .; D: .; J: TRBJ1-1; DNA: TGTGCCAGCAGCCCCCCGGGGGGGAACACTGAAGCTTTCTTT; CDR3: CASSPPGGNTEAFF
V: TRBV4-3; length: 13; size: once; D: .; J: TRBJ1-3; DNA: TGCGCCAGCAGCCAAGTCGCTGGAAACACCATATATTTT; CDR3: CASSQVAGNTIYF
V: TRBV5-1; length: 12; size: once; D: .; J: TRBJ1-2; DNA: TGCGCCAGCGGGGGGAACGGAAATGGCTACACCTTC; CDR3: CASGGNGNGYTF
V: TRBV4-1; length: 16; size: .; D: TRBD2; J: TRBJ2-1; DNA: TGCGCCAGCAGCCAAGATCCCCAAGCGGGAGTCAATGAGCAGTTCTTC; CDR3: CASSQDPQAGVNEQFF
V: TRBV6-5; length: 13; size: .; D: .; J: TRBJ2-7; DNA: TGTGCCAGCATTGACTCTCGAGGCAACGAGCAGTACTTC; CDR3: CASIDSRGNEQYF
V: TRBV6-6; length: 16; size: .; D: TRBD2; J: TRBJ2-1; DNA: TGTGCCAGCAGTTACTCGGGCGGGGGGAGGCACAATGAGCAGTTCTTC; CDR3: CASSYSGGGRHNEQFF
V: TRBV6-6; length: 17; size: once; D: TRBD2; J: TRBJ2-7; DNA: TGTGCCAGCAGTCTTACCCAGCGTAGCGGGGGGACGTACGAGCAGTACTTC; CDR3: CASSLTQRSGGTYEQYF
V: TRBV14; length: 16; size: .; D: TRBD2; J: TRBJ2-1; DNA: TGTGCCAGCAGCCGATCTCCGGGACTAGAGGACAATGAGCAGTTCTTC; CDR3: CASSRSPGLEDNEQFF
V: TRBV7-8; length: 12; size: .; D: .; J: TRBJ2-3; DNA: TGTGCCAGCAGCCTCAGTCGGGGTACGCAGTATTTT; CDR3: CASSLSRGTQYF
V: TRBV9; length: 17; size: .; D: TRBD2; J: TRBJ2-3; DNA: TGTGCCAGCAGCGTAGCTAGCGGGAGGGGCTTTGAAGATACGCAGTATTTT; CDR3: CASSVASGRGFEDTQYF
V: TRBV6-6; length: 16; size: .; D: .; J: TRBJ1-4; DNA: TGTGCCAGCAACGGCCTTCGGGGGGCGGCTAATGAAAAACTGTTTTTT; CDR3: CASNGLRGAANEKLFF
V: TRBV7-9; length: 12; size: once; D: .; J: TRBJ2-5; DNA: TGTGCCAGCAGCTTGGGGGCAGAGACCCAGTACTTC; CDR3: CASSLGAETQYF
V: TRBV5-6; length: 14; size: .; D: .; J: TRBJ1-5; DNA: TGTGCCAGCAGCTTGAGCGAGAGGGATCAGCCCCAGCATTTT; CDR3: CASSLSERDQPQHF
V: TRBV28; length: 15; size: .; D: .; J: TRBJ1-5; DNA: TGTGCCAGCAGTTTAGGAGGGTTTGGCAATCAGCCCCAGCATTTT; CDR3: CASSLGGFGNQPQHF
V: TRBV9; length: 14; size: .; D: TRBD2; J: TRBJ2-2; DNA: TGTGCCAGCAGCGGGGGAGGGTACACCGGGGAGCTGTTTTTT; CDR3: CASSGGGYTGELFF
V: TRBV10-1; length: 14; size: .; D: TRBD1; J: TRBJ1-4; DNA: TGCGCCAGCAGTGTGGGGACAGGTTATGAAAAACTGTTTTTT; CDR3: CASSVGTGYEKLFF
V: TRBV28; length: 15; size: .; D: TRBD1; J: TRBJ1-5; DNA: TGTGCCAGCAGTTTGTCGGACAGGGGAAATCAGCCCCAGCATTTT; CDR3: CASSLSDRGNQPQHF
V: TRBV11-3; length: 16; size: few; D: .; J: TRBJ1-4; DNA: TGTGCCAGCAGCTTACGGCGGGGTGGGACTAATGAAAAACTGTTTTTT; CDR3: CASSLRRGGTNEKLFF
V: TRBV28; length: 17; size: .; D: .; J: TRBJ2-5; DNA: TGTGCCAGCAGTTTAGCGGGGGCCCGAGGATTACAAGAGACCCAGTACTTC; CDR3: CASSLAGARGLQETQYF
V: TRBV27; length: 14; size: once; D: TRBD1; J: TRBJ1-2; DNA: TGTGCCAGTTCAACCTTAACAGGGGGCGCAGGCTACACCTTC; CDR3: CASSTLTGGAGYTF